The 18 T cell receptor beta chains below come from one sample, sequenced in a study of T cell responses to AZD1222 COVID-19 vaccine. TCRdb keeps only in-frame clones here, not all; method: immunoSEQ multiplex PCR. The sample shows 130,000 to 150,000 clones, about 87% of them seen only once. The input for sequencing was peripheral blood, taken on day 0 of AZD1222 vaccination. The receptors shown here come from an adult in good health.

The chain is built from TRBV28 and TRBJ2-7; 8 nucleotides match TRBD2. The germline V gene encodes CDR1 MDHEN and CDR2 SYDVKM. The CDR3 consists of 19 residues. The junction had 18 bases not matched to a gene; V was cut back by 5 bases and J by 0 bases. Here the CDR3 reads CASSPPIISLAASSYEQYF. The CDR3 nucleotides read TGTGCCAGCAGTCCACCGATCATCTCACTAGCGGCGAGCTCCTACGAGCAGTACTTC.

This sequence joins TRBV5-1 and TRBJ2-7, with D unclear. V lost 1 base to trimming and J lost 1 base, with 12 bases between them. The V gene's germline CDR1 is SGHRS and CDR2 YFSETQ. The CDR3 is 15 amino acids. CDR3 sequence reads: CASSLYTAPSYEQYF. CDR3 nucleotide sequence: TGCGCCAGCAGCTTGTATACAGCACCTTCCTACGAGCAGTACTTC.

The chain carries TRBV19 and TRBJ1-1, with 7 bases fitting TRBD1. This CDR3 has 14 amino acids. The germline V gene encodes CDR1 LNHDA and CDR2 SQIVND (reference sequence). J was trimmed by 1 base and V by 7 bases; bases with no gene match: 6. The CDR3 is CASTPDRTNTEAFF. DNA for the CDR3: TGTGCCAGTACCCCGGACAGGACGAACACTGAAGCTTTCTTT.

The V and J genes are TRBV2 and TRBJ1-2; D might be TRBD1 (6 bases). Per germline, CDR1 SNHLY and CDR2 FYNNEI. Trimming pared 10 bases from V and 4 bases from J, leaving 13 bases between. The CDR3 totals 12 residues. For the CDR3, the DNA is TGTGCCACTAAAGGGGGGAGCTATGGCTACACCTTC. It codes for CATKGGSYGYTF. Full variable domain (rest looked up from reference TRBV2 and TRBJ1-2): EPEVTQTPSHQVTQMGQEVILRCVPISNHLYFYWYRQILGQKVEFLVSFYNNEISEKSEIFDDQFSVERPDGSNFTLKIRSTKLEDSAMYFCATKGGSYGYTFGSGTRLTVV.

The genes are TRBV10-2 and TRBJ2-5; TRBD1 might be the D (6 bases). Trimming took off 9 bases at V and 2 bases at J, with 25 bases between the two ends. This CDR3 is built from 17 residues. CDR1 WSHSY and CDR2 SAAADI come from the germline V gene. The CDR3 spells CASIPTGPLDKQETQYF. The CDR3 nucleotides are TGCGCCAGTATCCCCACAGGGCCTTTAGACAAACAAGAGACCCAGTACTTC.

This sequence joins TRBV14 and TRBJ2-1; 11 nucleotides match TRBD1. Germline assignment: CDR1 SGHDN and CDR2 FVKESK. There are 15 residues in the CDR3. V was clipped by 2 bases and J by 11 bases; unmatched bases: 8. CDR3 nucleotide sequence: TGTGCCAGCAGCCAACGGACAGGGGGCTACCCTAAGCAGTTCTTC. It codes for CASSQRTGGYPKQFF.

The chain joins TRBV12-3 or TRBV12-4 to TRBJ2-7; unclear D gene. The V gene lost 1 base and the J gene lost 0 bases, with 4 bases spanning the gap. This CDR3 is 13 amino acids long. The CDR3 loop is CASSLVGSYEQYF. DNA for the CDR3: TGTGCCAGCAGTTTAGTTGGCTCCTACGAGCAGTACTTC.

V usage is TRBV2 and J usage is TRBJ1-5; D is unresolved. This CDR3 spans 15 amino acids. V lost 10 bases and J lost 0, with 16 bases in between. CDR1 and CDR2 from the germline V gene are SNHLY and FYNNEI. CDR3 in DNA: TGTGCCACCGCCGGCCAGATGAATAGCAATCAGCCCCAGCATTTT. As protein: CATAGQMNSNQPQHF.

The chain uses TRBV9 and TRBJ2-1; 7 bases map to TRBD2. The ends lost 3 bases at V and 9 bases at J; junction bases unmatched: 9. Germline V gene sequence: CDR1 SGDLS, CDR2 YYNGEE. This CDR3 is built from 14 residues. The CDR3 is CASSARLALGEQFF. CDR3 DNA sequence: TGTGCCAGCAGCGCTAGACTAGCCCTAGGTGAGCAGTTCTTC.

In DNA form, the CDR3 reads TGTGCCAGCAGCCTTCGACTAGCGGGAAGCACAGATACGCAGTATTTT. Its protein product is CASSLRLAGSTDTQYF. This chain uses TRBV5-4 with TRBJ2-3, with TRBD2 matching over 11 bases. J lost 0 bases, V lost 4 bases, and 4 bases had no gene match. The CDR3 contains 16 residues. Per germline, CDR1 SGHNT and CDR2 YYREEE (reference sequence).

This clone was seen just once. The chain is built from TRBV13 and TRBJ1-2; perhaps TRBD1 as D (5 bases). Germline V gives CDR1 PRHDT, CDR2 FYEKMQ (reference sequence). V gave up 5 bases and J gave up 5 bases, with 15 bases separating them. The CDR3 totals 14 residues. CDR3 sequence (DNA): TGTGCCAGCAGCACGCGGGACGGAGATTATGGCTACACCTTC. It encodes CASSTRDGDYGYTF.

The chain couples TRBV19 to TRBJ1-5; no definite D call. The CDR3 consists of 14 residues. The germline V gene has CDR1 LNHDA and CDR2 SQIVND (reference sequence). V lost 1 base and J 6 bases, leaving 10 bases between the germline ends. CDR3 nucleotides: TGTGCCAGTAGTATAGGTTTGGGCAGTCAGCCCCAGCATTTT. This encodes CASSIGLGSQPQHF.

A single count supports this clone. This sequence joins TRBV7-9 and TRBJ1-2; D is perhaps TRBD1 (6 bases). The CDR3 is made up of 14 amino acids. V was shortened by 1 base and J by 3 bases, with 9 bases between the two germline ends. Germline assignment: CDR1 SEHNR and CDR2 FQNEAQ (reference sequence). The CDR3 reads CASSLGAGDYGYTF. CDR3 nucleotide sequence: TGTGCCAGCAGCTTAGGAGCAGGGGACTATGGCTACACCTTC.

The chain recombines TRBV11-2 with TRBJ2-5; 8 bases match TRBD1. V was clipped by 2 bases and J by 5 bases; unmatched bases: 4. The CDR3 contains 14 residues. The V gene's germline CDR1 is SGHAT and CDR2 FQNNGV. The CDR3 sequence is CASSLFQGAETQYF. DNA of the CDR3: TGTGCCAGCAGCTTATTCCAGGGGGCGGAGACCCAGTACTTC. Full variable domain (rest looked up from reference TRBV11-2 and TRBJ2-5): EAGVAQSPRYKIIEKRQSVAFWCNPISGHATLYWYQQILGQGPKLLIQFQNNGVVDDSQLPKDRFSAERLKGVDSTLKIQPAKLEDSAVYLCASSLFQGAETQYFGPGTRLLVL.

The V gene is TRBV12-3 or TRBV12-4, the J gene TRBJ2-1; D not resolved. The CDR3 spans 12 residues. The ends were cut back, 8 bases at V and 5 bases at J, with 10 bases in the middle. Here the CDR3 reads CASGGLNNEQFF. CDR3 DNA: TGTGCCAGCGGTGGGCTAAACAATGAGCAGTTCTTC.

This rearrangement joins TRBV9 to TRBJ2-1; 8 nucleotides align to TRBD1. CDR3 length: 16 amino acids. Per germline, CDR1 SGDLS and CDR2 YYNGEE. After removal of 2 bases from V and 6 bases from J, the junction contained 10 bases not matched to a gene. CDR3 sequence (DNA): TGTGCCAGCAGCGTCGACGACAGGGGCTGGGCCAATGAGCAGTTCTTC. This encodes CASSVDDRGWANEQFF.

The V call is TRBV21-1, the J call TRBJ2-7; the tabulated D call, TRBD1, remains unverified against the DNA. TRBV21-1 represents a pseudogene. The CDR3 runs 15 residues. CDR3 sequence (DNA): TGTGCCAGCAGCACCCCCGGCAGGGGCGCATACGAGCAGTACTTC. Translation: CASSTPGRGAYEQYF.

The table lists this clone with a few counts. This chain links TRBV7-8 with TRBJ2-1; D unresolved. CDR3 size: 15 residues. V was trimmed by 3 bases and J by 4 bases, leaving 13 bases between them. CDR1 SGHVS and CDR2 FQNEAQ come from the germline V gene. CDR3 DNA sequence: TGTGCCAGCAGCTTTGGGCCCTCTGAGTACAATGAGCAGTTCTTC. Amino acids: CASSFGPSEYNEQFF. Variable domain in full (rest from reference TRBV7-8 and TRBJ2-1): GAGVSQSPRYKVAKRGQDVALRCDPISGHVSLFWYQQALGQGPEFLTYFQNEAQLDKSGLPSDRFFAERPEGSVSTLKIQRTQQEDSAVYLCASSFGPSEYNEQFFGPGTRLTVL.